Included here is one T cell receptor (beta chain) sequence, with context. Its antigen is unidentified. The record originates from a study of cytomegalovirus exposure and HLA in healthy donors. Study context: From donors who were HLA-typed, an early data release held about 85 million unique TCRs. Overall study results and limits: When analyzed later, the rates of TCR association showed variation by HLA locus, with DRB1 the most and HLA-C the fewest. Among donors in an Asian-associated ancestry cluster, a later analysis reportedly found fewer N-insertions than the approximately 670-donor mean.

The CDR3 consists of 14 residues. Germline CDR1 is SGHRS and CDR2 is YFSETQ. V was clipped by 0 bases and J by 0 bases, with 6 bases between them. PCR involved 60 Vbeta and 13 Jbeta primers. Assay: immunoSEQ multiplex PCR; the TCRdb copy retains only in-frame clones and omits some. The data contain around 81,000 clones, about 60% of them seen just once; the ten biggest clones take up approximately 5.4%. The rearrangement links TRBV5-1 to TRBJ1-1; D perhaps matches TRBD1 (5 bases). Sequenced: PBMCs. This clonotype was sampled from a man aged 25 to 45 in good health and CMV-seropositive. Written as DNA, the CDR3 is TGCGCCAGCAGCTTGGAGGGGCTGAACACTGAAGCTTTCTTT. Amino acids: CASSLEGLNTEAFF.